This T cell receptor (beta chain) derives from a study of cytomegalovirus exposure and HLA in healthy donors. Study-level points and caveats: Reports described diagnosis of cytomegalovirus status by the classifier as highly specific and sensitive.

V was shortened by 0 bases and J by 8 bases, with 10 bases between the two germline ends. The CDR3 length is 14 residues. Germline CDR1 SGHTA, CDR2 FQGTGA. Comments on this clone: Its antigen is unidentified.

Measured with immunoSEQ multiplex PCR; TCRdb has only the in-frame clones, and not every one. The sample shows around 100,000 clones, about 85% of them seen only once. This clonotype originated in a man aged 18 to 30 in good health and CMV-seropositive. The sequenced material came from PBMCs. The chain is built from TRBV7-3 and TRBJ2-2; D may be TRBD1 (6 bases). The CDR3 protein is CASSLTRGMGELFF. The CDR3 DNA reads TGTGCCAGCAGCTTAACCAGGGGTATGGGGGAGCTGTTTTTT.